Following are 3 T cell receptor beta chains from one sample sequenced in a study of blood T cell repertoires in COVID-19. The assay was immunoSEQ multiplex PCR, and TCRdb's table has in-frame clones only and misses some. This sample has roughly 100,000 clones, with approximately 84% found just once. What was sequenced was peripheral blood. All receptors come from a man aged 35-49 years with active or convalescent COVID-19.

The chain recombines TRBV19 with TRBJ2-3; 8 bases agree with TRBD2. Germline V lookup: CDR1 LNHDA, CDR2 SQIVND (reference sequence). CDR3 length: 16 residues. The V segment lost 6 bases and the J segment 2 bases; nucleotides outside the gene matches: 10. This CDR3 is CASRRGEPTLTDTQYF. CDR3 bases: TGTGCCAGTAGGCGGGGGGAACCAACCCTCACAGATACGCAGTATTTT. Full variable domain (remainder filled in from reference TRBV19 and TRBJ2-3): DGGITQSPKYLFRKEGQNVTLSCEQNLNHDAMYWYRQDPGQGLRLIYYSQIVNDFQKGDIAEGYSVSREKKESFPLTVTSAQKNPTAFYLCASRRGEPTLTDTQYFGPGTRLTVL.

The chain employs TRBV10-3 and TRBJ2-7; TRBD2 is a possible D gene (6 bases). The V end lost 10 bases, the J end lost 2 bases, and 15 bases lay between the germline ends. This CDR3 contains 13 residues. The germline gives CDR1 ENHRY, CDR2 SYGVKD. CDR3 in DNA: TGTGCCACCCTCGGGGACTCCACCTACGAGCAGTACTTC. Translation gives CATLGDSTYEQYF.

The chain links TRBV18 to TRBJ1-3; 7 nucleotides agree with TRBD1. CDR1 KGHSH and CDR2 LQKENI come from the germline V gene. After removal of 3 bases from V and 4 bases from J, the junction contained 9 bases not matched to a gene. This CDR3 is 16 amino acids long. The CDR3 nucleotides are TGTGCCAGCTCACCCCCGGGACAGACTTTCGGAAACACCATATATTTT. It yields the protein CASSPPGQTFGNTIYF.